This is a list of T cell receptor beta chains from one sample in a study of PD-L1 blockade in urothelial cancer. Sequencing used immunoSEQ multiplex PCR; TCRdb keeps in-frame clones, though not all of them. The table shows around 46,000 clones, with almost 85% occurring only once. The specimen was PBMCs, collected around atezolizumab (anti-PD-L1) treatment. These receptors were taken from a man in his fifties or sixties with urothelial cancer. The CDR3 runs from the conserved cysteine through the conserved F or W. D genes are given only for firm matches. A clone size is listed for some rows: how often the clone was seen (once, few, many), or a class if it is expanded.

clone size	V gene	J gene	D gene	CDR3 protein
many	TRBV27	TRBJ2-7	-	CASSFSGGSYEQYF
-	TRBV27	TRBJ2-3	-	CASSTLPQSTDTQYF
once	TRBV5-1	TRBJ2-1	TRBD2	CASSLATSGFSYNEQFF
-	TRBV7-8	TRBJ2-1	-	CASSLRSLGGEQFF
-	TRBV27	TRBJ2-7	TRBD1	CASSPSGQGSYEQYF
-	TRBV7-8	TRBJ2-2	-	CASSKFGTSNIGELFF
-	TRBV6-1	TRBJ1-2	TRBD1	CAIPFLQGDVYGYTF
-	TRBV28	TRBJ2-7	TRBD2	CASKMGRGGPYEQYF
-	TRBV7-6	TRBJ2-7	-	CASSPGDPLTYEQYF
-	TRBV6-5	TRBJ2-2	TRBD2	CASTSGGTGELFF
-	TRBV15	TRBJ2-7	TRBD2	CATSRDARTSGASSYEQYF
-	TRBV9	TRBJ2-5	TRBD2	CASSVTGRTSGGFLQETQYF
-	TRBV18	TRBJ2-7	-	CASSPLAGLYEQYF
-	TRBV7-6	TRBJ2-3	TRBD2	CATSPTSFSTDTQYF
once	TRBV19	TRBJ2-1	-	CASSMGRRGSYNEQFF
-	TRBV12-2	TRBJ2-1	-	CASRLFRSRGQRDSYNEQFF
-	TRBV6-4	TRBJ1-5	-	CASSTTVNQPQHF
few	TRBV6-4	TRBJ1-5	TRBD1	CASSDSTGRPQHF
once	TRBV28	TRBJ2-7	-	CASGAAVGAAYEQYF
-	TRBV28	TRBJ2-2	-	CASRPRGTYLSEELFF
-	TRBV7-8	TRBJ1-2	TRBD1	CASSPRDRGSYGYTF
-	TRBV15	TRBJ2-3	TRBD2	CATSRGLAGGGTQYF
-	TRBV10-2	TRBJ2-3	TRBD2	CASSDPGLAVSTDTQYF
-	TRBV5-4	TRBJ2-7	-	CASSLGSTPYEQYF
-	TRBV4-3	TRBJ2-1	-	CASSQIHAGDEQFF
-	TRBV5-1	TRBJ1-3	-	CASSQSVTSGNTIYF
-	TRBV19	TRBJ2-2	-	CASERGRDSGELFF
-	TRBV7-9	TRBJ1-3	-	CASSRTGGVGNTIYF
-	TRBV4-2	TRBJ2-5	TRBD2	CASSQDGNRGGRETQYF
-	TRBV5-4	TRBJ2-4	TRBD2	CASSLAGGTAAIQYF
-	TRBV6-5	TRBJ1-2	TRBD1	CASSRTGRNYGYTF
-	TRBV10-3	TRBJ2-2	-	CAISESTVLNTGELFF
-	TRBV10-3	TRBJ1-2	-	CAISEVSGRSYGYTF
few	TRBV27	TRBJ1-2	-	CASSLTGYGGYTF
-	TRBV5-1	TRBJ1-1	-	CASSGVTGNTEAFF
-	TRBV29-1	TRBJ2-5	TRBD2	CSVDTSGGLRGETQYF
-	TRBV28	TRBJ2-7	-	CASSLQQGNFHEQYF
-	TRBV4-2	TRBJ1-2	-	CASSQERDTDYGYTF
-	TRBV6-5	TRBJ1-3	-	CASRMTGHSGNTIYF
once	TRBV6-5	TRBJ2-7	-	CASSPRTPYEQYF
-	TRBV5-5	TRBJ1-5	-	CASSRTGLLNQPQHF
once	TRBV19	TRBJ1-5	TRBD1	CASNQGAGQPQHF
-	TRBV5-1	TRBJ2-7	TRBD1	CASSLPRDRSSYEQYF
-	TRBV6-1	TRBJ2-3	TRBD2	CASRGLAGGTDTQYF
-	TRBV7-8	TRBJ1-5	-	CASSLAGGAVQPQHF
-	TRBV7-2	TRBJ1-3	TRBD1	CASSSWRDRAGISGNTIYF
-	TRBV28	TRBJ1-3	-	CASSLPRARNTIYF
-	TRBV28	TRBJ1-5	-	CASSLGAGGRSNQPQHF
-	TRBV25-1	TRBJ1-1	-	CATFRDSEAFF
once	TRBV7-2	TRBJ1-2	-	CASSFATVNYGYTF
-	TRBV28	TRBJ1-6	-	CASSPPARGSPLHF
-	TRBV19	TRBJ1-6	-	CASSIKGKNSPLHF
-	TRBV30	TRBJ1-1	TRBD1	CAWSFGTVNTEAFF
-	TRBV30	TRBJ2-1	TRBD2	CAWSQGTSGLNEQFF